This is a list of T cell receptor beta chains from one sample in a study of CD8 T cells in ankylosing spondylitis. Each CDR3 protein is one row after TCRdb ran MiXCR on the 5' RACE reads. The table includes 25,000 to 40,000 distinct CDR3 sequences, roughly 7.9% detected once. Sequencing input: blood, either unsorted or a sorted T cell fraction (not recorded which). These receptor sequences come from a male donor with ankylosing spondylitis or in good health (not recorded which). Each CDR3 is given with its conserved first and last residue. A D gene is named only where the DNA matches it firmly. The size field is filled for only some rows; it gives once, few, many or a size class.

len,abundance,j_gene,d_gene,v_gene,CDR3nt,CDR3aa
12,few,TRBJ2-1,NA,TRBV7-2,TGTGCCAGCAGCTTAAGCGGGTCAGAGCAGTTCTTC,CASSLSGSEQFF
13,many,TRBJ2-7,NA,TRBV10-3,TGTGCCATCAGTGGGGACATCTCCTACGAGCAGTACTTC,CAISGDISYEQYF
16,many,TRBJ2-5,TRBD2,TRBV5-1,TGCGCCAGCAGCACCCTACTAGCGGGAGGGCCTGAGACCCAGTACTTC,CASSTLLAGGPETQYF
14,NA,TRBJ1-1,NA,TRBV29-1,TGCAGCGTTGTACTCCGGGGGCGGAACACTGAAGCTTTCTTT,CSVVLRGRNTEAFF
14,many,TRBJ2-3,NA,TRBV11-2,TGTGCCAGCAGCCCAGGGTTGGAGGCAGATACGCAGTATTTT,CASSPGLEADTQYF
12,many,TRBJ2-7,NA,TRBV18,TGTGCCAGCTCACCCCGAACGGACGAGCAGTACTTC,CASSPRTDEQYF
17,many,TRBJ2-3,TRBD2,TRBV7-9,TGTGCCAGCAGCTTGGGGCTAGCGGGAGGCAGCACAGATACGCAGTATTTT,CASSLGLAGGSTDTQYF
16,many,TRBJ1-5,NA,TRBV24-1,TGTGCCACCAGTGTGTCGGTAGAGAATAGCAATCAGCCCCAGCATTTT,CATSVSVENSNQPQHF
13,many,TRBJ2-6,NA,TRBV19,TGTGCCAGTAGTCAAACAGTCCGGAGCGTCCTGACTTTC,CASSQTVRSVLTF
14,many,TRBJ1-1,TRBD1,TRBV29-1,TGCAGCGTTGAAGATATGGCAGGGGGCACTGAAGCTTTCTTT,CSVEDMAGGTEAFF
15,many,TRBJ1-2,NA,TRBV29-1,TGCAGCGTTGAGCAACGCGCAGGGTTTAACTATGGCTACACCTTC,CSVEQRAGFNYGYTF
13,many,TRBJ1-2,NA,TRBV20-1,TGCAGTGCGGGGGGGGGACTCTACTATGGCTACACCTTC,CSAGGGLYYGYTF
17,many,TRBJ2-7,NA,TRBV10-3,TGTGCCATCAGTGAGTCGAGGTATGGGAAGAGCTCCTACGAGCAGTACTTC,CAISESRYGKSSYEQYF
14,many,TRBJ2-1,TRBD2,TRBV7-2,TGTGCCAGCAGCTCCAAGGGACTAGCGGCTGAGCAGTTCTTC,CASSSKGLAAEQFF
15,few,TRBJ2-5,TRBD2,TRBV6-1,TGTGCCAGCAGTGGACTAGCGGGAGACCAAGAGACCCAGTACTTC,CASSGLAGDQETQYF
14,many,TRBJ2-7,TRBD2,TRBV18,TGTGCCAGCTCGCCTAGCGGACCCCCCTACGAGCAGTACTTC,CASSPSGPPYEQYF
15,NA,TRBJ1-5,TRBD1,TRBV29-1,TGCAGCGTTGAAGTCGAGGGGGCCCTCAATCAGCCCCAGCATTTT,CSVEVEGALNQPQHF
17,many,TRBJ2-3,TRBD2,TRBV11-2,TGTGCCAGCAGCCCCCCGGTACTAGCGGGAGGGGTAGATACGCAGTATTTT,CASSPPVLAGGVDTQYF
18,many,TRBJ2-1,TRBD1,TRBV24-1,TGTGCCACCAGTGACCCCTCGGACAGGGGGCGCACCTACAATGAGCAGTTCTTC,CATSDPSDRGRTYNEQFF
15,NA,TRBJ2-1,NA,TRBV19,TGTGCCAGCGCCACCGGGAGCCCCTTCAAGAATGAGCAGTTCTTC,CASATGSPFKNEQFF
13,many,TRBJ2-7,TRBD2,TRBV20-1,TGCAGTGCTAAGAGCGGGAGTTTCTACGAGCAGTACTTC,CSAKSGSFYEQYF
11,few,TRBJ2-7,NA,TRBV29-1,TGCAGCGCTGGGGATTCCTACGAGCAGTACTTC,CSAGDSYEQYF
15,many,TRBJ2-2,NA,TRBV5-5,TGTGCCAGCAGCTCCGATAGGGAATACACCGGGGAGCTGTTTTTT,CASSSDREYTGELFF
16,few,TRBJ2-1,TRBD1,TRBV7-9,TGTGCCAGCAGCTATAGCGGACAGGGGAACAACAATGAGCAGTTCTTC,CASSYSGQGNNNEQFF
15,once,TRBJ2-3,TRBD2,TRBV20-1,TGCTTTGCCGTACGGAAACTAGCGAGCACAGATACGCAGTATTTT,CFAVRKLASTDTQYF
16,many,TRBJ2-1,TRBD2,TRBV9,TGTGCCAGCAGCGTAGCTAGCCCTAGCGGGATGAATGAGCAGTTCTTC,CASSVASPSGMNEQFF
11,many,TRBJ2-3,NA,TRBV11-2,TGTGCCAGCAGCTTAGTAGATACGCAGTATTTT,CASSLVDTQYF
12,medium-sized,TRBJ1-5,NA,TRBV6-6,TGTGCCAGCAGCCTTGACAATCAGCCCCAGCATTTT,CASSLDNQPQHF
19,many,TRBJ2-1,NA,TRBV28,TGTGCCAGCAGTTTTCCGAGATACGGACAGCGGAAATCCTACAATGAGCAGTTCTTC,CASSFPRYGQRKSYNEQFF
15,many,TRBJ2-2,NA,TRBV6-5,TGTGCCAGCAGTTACTCGAAGTGGATTGCCGGGGAGCTGTTTTTT,CASSYSKWIAGELFF
13,many,TRBJ2-1,NA,TRBV20-1,TGCAGTGCTAGTCCCTTTACAGGGACTGAGCAGTTCTTC,CSASPFTGTEQFF
15,many,TRBJ2-7,TRBD1,TRBV5-1,TGCGCCAGCAGCCCGGGACAGGGGACCTCCTACGAGCAGTACTTC,CASSPGQGTSYEQYF
14,many,TRBJ2-2,TRBD1,TRBV20-1,TGCAGTGCTCCCGGGACAGGGAACACCGGGGAGCTGTTTTTT,CSAPGTGNTGELFF
12,NA,TRBJ2-3,NA,TRBV7-2,TGTGCCAGCAGCCCCCAGGGAGATACGCAGTATTTT,CASSPQGDTQYF
13,NA,TRBJ2-3,NA,TRBV3-1,TGTGCCAGCAGCCAACATACAGCAGGTACGCAGTATTTT,CASSQHTAGTQYF
15,many,TRBJ2-1,TRBD2,TRBV29-1,TGCAGCGTTAACGCGGGAGGGCCTGCCTACAATGAGCAGTTCTTC,CSVNAGGPAYNEQFF
13,few,TRBJ1-1,NA,TRBV7-2,TGTGCCACAAGGGGAACAGGGTACACTGAAGCTTTCTTT,CATRGTGYTEAFF
17,many,TRBJ2-2,TRBD2,TRBV18,TGTGCCAGCTCACGGCTGACTAGCGGAGCGAACACCGGGGAGCTGTTTTTT,CASSRLTSGANTGELFF
14,many,TRBJ1-1,TRBD1,TRBV29-1,TGCAGCGTTGTACAGGGGGGGTCGAACACTGAAGCTTTCTTT,CSVVQGGSNTEAFF
16,many,TRBJ2-6,NA,TRBV5-1,TGCGCCAGCAGGACGGGACATAGCTCTGGGGCCAACGTCCTGACTTTC,CASRTGHSSGANVLTF
15,NA,TRBJ1-3,NA,TRBV7-2,TGTGCCAGCAGCTTAGTCCGGCTCTCTGGAAACACCATATATTTT,CASSLVRLSGNTIYF
15,many,TRBJ2-7,NA,TRBV20-1,TGCAGTGCTAGAGATTTACGGGATCATCCCTACGAGCAGTACTTC,CSARDLRDHPYEQYF